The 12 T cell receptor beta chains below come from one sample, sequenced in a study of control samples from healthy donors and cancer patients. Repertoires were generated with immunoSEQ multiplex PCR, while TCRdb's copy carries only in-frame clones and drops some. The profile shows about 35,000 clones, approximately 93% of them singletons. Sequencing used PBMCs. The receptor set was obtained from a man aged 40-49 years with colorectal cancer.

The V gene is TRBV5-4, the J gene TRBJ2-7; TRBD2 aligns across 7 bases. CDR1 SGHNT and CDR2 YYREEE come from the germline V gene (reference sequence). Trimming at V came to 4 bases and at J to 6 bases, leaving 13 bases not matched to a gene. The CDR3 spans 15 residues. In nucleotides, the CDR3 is TGTGCCAGCAGCATAGATAGCGGGCGGGCCCTCGAGCAGTACTTC. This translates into CASSIDSGRALEQYF.

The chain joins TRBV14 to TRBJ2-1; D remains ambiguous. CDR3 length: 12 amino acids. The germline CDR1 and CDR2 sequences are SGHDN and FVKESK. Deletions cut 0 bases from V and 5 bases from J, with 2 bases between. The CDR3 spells CASSQEHNEQFF. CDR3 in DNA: TGTGCCAGCAGCCAAGAGCACAATGAGCAGTTCTTC. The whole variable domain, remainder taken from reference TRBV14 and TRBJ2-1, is EAGVTQFPSHSVIEKGQTVTLRCDPISGHDNLYWYRRVMGKEIKFLLHFVKESKQDESGMPNNRFLAERTGGTYSTLKVQPAELEDSGVYFCASSQEHNEQFFGPGTRLTVL.

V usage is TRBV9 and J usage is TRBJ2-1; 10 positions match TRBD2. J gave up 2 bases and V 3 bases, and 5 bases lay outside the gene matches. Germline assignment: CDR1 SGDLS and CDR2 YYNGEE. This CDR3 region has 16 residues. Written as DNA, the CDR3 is TGTGCCAGCAGCGCGACTAGCGGGCGGACCTACAATGAGCAGTTCTTC. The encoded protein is CASSATSGRTYNEQFF.

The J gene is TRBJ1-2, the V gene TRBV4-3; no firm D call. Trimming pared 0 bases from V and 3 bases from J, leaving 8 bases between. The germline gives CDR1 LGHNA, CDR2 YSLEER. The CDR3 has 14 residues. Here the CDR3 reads CASSQDETYYGYTF. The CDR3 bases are TGCGCCAGCAGCCAAGATGAGACCTACTATGGCTACACCTTC.

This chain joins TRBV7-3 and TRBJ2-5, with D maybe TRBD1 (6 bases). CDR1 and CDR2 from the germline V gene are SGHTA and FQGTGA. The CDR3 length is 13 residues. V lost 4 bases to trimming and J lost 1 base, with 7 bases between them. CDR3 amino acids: CASSWTAQETQYF. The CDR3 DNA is TGTGCCAGCAGCTGGACAGCCCAAGAGACCCAGTACTTC.

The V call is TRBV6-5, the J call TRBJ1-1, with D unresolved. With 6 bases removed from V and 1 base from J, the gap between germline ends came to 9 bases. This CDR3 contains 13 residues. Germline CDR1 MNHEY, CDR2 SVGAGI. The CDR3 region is CASSPPGNTEAFF. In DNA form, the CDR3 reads TGTGCCAGCAGCCCCCCCGGGAACACTGAAGCTTTCTTT.

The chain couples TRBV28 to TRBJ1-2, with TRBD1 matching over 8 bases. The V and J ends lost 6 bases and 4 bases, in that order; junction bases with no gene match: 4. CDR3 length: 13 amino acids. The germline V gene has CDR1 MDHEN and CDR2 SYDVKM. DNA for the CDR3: TGTGCCAGCAGACCAGGGGGCGTCTATGGCTACACCTTC. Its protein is CASRPGGVYGYTF.

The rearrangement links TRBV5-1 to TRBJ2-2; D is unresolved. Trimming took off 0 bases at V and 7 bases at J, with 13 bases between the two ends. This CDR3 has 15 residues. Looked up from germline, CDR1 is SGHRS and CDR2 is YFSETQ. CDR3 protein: CASSLDPNSGGELFF. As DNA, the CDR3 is TGCGCCAGCAGCTTGGATCCGAATTCGGGCGGGGAGCTGTTTTTT.

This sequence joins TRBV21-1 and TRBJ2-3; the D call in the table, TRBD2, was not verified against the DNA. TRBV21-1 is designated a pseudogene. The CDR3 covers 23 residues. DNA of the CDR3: TGTGCCAGCAGCAAATTCACCGCACCGGGGACTAGCGGGAGAGTCTCTAGCACAGATACGCAGTATTTT. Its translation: CASSKFTAPGTSGRVSSTDTQYF.

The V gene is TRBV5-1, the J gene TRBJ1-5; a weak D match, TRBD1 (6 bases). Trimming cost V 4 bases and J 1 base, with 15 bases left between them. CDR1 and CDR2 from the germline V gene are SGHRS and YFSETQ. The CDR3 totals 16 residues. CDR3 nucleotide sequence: TGCGCCAGCAGCCTGGAGGGGGGCCCGAGCAATCAGCCCCAGCATTTT. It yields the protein CASSLEGGPSNQPQHF.

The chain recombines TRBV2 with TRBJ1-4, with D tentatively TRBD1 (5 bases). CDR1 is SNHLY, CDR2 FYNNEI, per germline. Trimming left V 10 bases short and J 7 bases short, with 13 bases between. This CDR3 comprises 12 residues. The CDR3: CATRQRGEKLFF. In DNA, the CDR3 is TGTGCCACCAGACAGAGGGGTGAAAAACTGTTTTTT. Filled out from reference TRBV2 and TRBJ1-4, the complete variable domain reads EPEVTQTPSHQVTQMGQEVILRCVPISNHLYFYWYRQILGQKVEFLVSFYNNEISEKSEIFDDQFSVERPDGSNFTLKIRSTKLEDSAMYFCATRQRGEKLFFGSGTQLSVL.

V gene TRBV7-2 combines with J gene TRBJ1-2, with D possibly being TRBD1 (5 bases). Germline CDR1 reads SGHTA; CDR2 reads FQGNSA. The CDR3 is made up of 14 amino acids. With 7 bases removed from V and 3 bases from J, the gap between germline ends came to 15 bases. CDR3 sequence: CASTSGRRDYGYTF. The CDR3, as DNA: TGTGCCAGCACCTCGGGACGGAGAGACTATGGCTACACCTTC. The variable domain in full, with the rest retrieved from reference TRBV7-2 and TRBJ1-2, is GAGVSQSPSNKVTEKGKDVELRCDPISGHTALYWYRQSLGQGLEFLIYFQGNSAPDKSGLPSDRFSAERTGGSVSTLTIQRTQQEDSAVYLCASTSGRRDYGYTFGSGTRLTVV.